Below are 18 T cell receptor beta chains sequenced from a single sample in a study of response to subunit inactivated influenza vaccine. In TCRdb, the RT-PCR reads were re-called with MiXCR into one record per CDR3 protein. The repertoire consists of hundreds of thousands of distinct CDR3 sequences, with 15% to 19% occurring once and the leading ten covering approximately 10%. The starting material was PBMCs from blood, obtained approximately 13 days after vaccination. The receptors were sampled from a man over 45 who received an inactivated influenza vaccine.

The chain recombines TRBV5-1 with TRBJ1-2; perhaps TRBD1 as D (6 bases). With 5 bases removed from V and 4 bases from J, the gap between germline ends came to 18 bases. Looked up from germline, CDR1 is SGHRS and CDR2 is YFSETQ. The CDR3 loop spans 15 amino acids. The DNA of the CDR3 is TGCGCCAGCAGGCGGGACGCAGGGGATTTCTATGGCTACACCTTC. It yields the protein CASRRDAGDFYGYTF. Full variable domain (remainder filled in from reference TRBV5-1 and TRBJ1-2): KAGVTQTPRYLIKTRGQQVTLSCSPISGHRSVSWYQQTPGQGLQFLFEYFSETQRNKGNFPGRFSGRQFSNSRSEMNVSTLELGDSALYLCASRRDAGDFYGYTFGSGTRLTVV.

This chain joins TRBV2 and TRBJ2-1; D is unclear. The V gene lost 7 bases and the J gene lost 3 bases, with 7 bases spanning the gap. Germline V lookup: CDR1 SNHLY, CDR2 FYNNEI. CDR3 length equals 12 residues. CDR3 sequence: CASNGFYNEQFF. CDR3 coding DNA: TGTGCCAGCAACGGGTTCTACAATGAGCAGTTCTTC.

This CDR3 reads CASSLNSPYGYTF. CDR3 DNA: TGCGCCAGCAGCTTAAACAGCCCCTATGGCTACACCTTC. The chain employs TRBV5-1 and TRBJ1-2; D gene unclear. Per germline, CDR1 SGHRS and CDR2 YFSETQ. V dropped 2 bases and J dropped 4 bases, with 9 bases sitting between them. The CDR3 has 13 residues.

This clonotype was detected only a few times. The chain couples TRBV14 to TRBJ2-5; weak D call: TRBD2 (6 bases). This CDR3 has 17 residues. Germline V gene data show CDR1 as SGHDN and CDR2 as FVKESK. V was pared by 3 bases and J by 3 bases, with 20 bases between. DNA for the CDR3: TGTGCCAGCAGCCACCTCCTAGGGCGGGGAGCTGAAGAGACCCAGTACTTC. This gives the protein CASSHLLGRGAEETQYF.

The V gene is TRBV6-2 or TRBV6-3, the J gene TRBJ1-5, with unresolved D. The CDR3 contains 17 residues. Germline loops: CDR1 MNHEY, CDR2 SVGEGT. Trimming took 5 bases from V and 0 from J, leaving 17 bases between them. CDR3 nucleotide sequence: TGTGCCAGCAGTCAAAAGGGAGACCACTATAGCAATCAGCCCCAGCATTTT. This codes for CASSQKGDHYSNQPQHF.

The V and J genes are TRBV9 and TRBJ2-3; D unclear. V shed 5 bases and J shed 4 bases, with 8 bases lying between them. The CDR3 has 12 residues. The germline gives CDR1 SGDLS, CDR2 YYNGEE. The CDR3 DNA is TGTGCCAGCAGACGGGTATCAGATACGCAGTATTTT. Translating gives CASRRVSDTQYF.

V gene TRBV11-1 combines with J gene TRBJ2-1; weak D call: TRBD1 (6 bases). V was clipped by 6 bases and J by 0 bases, with 12 bases between them. CDR3 length: 15 amino acids. Looked up from germline, CDR1 is SGHAT and CDR2 is FQDESV (reference sequence). DNA for the CDR3: TGTGCCAGCAGACCAACAGGGAGCTCCTACAATGAGCAGTTCTTC. It encodes CASRPTGSSYNEQFF.

This clonotype appeared a few times. The chain uses TRBV11-2 and TRBJ2-3, with a weak D call TRBD1 (5 bases). Germline-derived CDR1 and CDR2 are SGHAT and FQNNGV. V was pared by 5 bases and J by 2 bases, with 14 bases between. This CDR3 spans 15 amino acids. In DNA form, the CDR3 reads TGTGCCAGCAGCCGGACACCCGGACCCACAGATACGCAGTATTTT. As protein: CASSRTPGPTDTQYF.

This clonotype occurred many times. The chain couples TRBV12-3 or TRBV12-4 to TRBJ2-7; D unclear. V dropped 5 bases and J dropped 3 bases, with 8 bases sitting between them. The CDR3 has 12 amino acids. The CDR3 reads CASSHDVYEQYF. The CDR3 nucleotides are TGTGCCAGCAGTCACGACGTCTACGAGCAGTACTTC.

The chain recombines TRBV10-3 with TRBJ2-2; D possibly corresponds to TRBD2 (6 bases). The V end was cut by 6 bases, the J end by 0 bases, with 11 bases between. The CDR3 runs 15 residues. The germline CDR1 and CDR2 sequences are ENHRY and SYGVKD. The CDR3 loop reads CAIRRDVSNTGELFF. Written as DNA, the CDR3 is TGTGCCATCAGGCGGGACGTCTCGAACACCGGGGAGCTGTTTTTT.

V is TRBV20-1 and J is TRBJ2-5, with D possibly TRBD1 on 5 matching bases. V lost 2 bases and J 5 bases, leaving 18 bases between the germline ends. The germline CDR1 and CDR2 sequences are DFQATT and SNEGSKA (reference sequence). The CDR3 totals 15 residues. The chain's CDR3 is CSARWGPTTVETQYF. CDR3 nucleotides: TGCAGTGCTAGATGGGGCCCAACAACAGTGGAGACCCAGTACTTC.

There are a few counts of this clonotype. V gene TRBV6-1 combines with J gene TRBJ1-1; no clear D. There are 16 residues in the CDR3. V gave up 1 base and J gave up 1 base, with 13 bases separating them. Germline V CDR1 and CDR2: MNHNS, SASEGT. CDR3 DNA sequence: TGTGCCAGCAGTGAAGGGCAGCTCGAAAAGAACACTGAAGCTTTCTTT. Translated: CASSEGQLEKNTEAFF.

This clonotype was counted ten times or more. The chain recombines TRBV6-1 with TRBJ1-5, with 7 bases aligning to TRBD1. There are 14 residues in the CDR3. CDR1 is MNHNS, CDR2 SASEGT, per germline. The ends lost 1 base at V and 6 bases at J; junction bases unmatched: 3. CDR3 in amino acids: CASSEGPGGQPQHF. CDR3 in DNA: TGTGCCAGCAGTGAAGGGCCAGGGGGTCAGCCCCAGCATTTT.

The chain uses TRBV10-3 and TRBJ2-7; weak D call: TRBD2 (5 bases). The germline CDR1 and CDR2 sequences are ENHRY and SYGVKD. Trimming stripped 2 bases from V and 3 bases from J, with 11 bases between. This CDR3 has 14 residues. The chain's CDR3 is CAISEGLANYEQYF. Here the CDR3 DNA reads TGTGCCATCAGTGAGGGTTTAGCGAACTACGAGCAGTACTTC.

Only a few counts were recorded for this clonotype. This rearrangement joins TRBV4-2 to TRBJ2-1; possibly TRBD2 for D (7 bases). Per germline, CDR1 LGHNA and CDR2 YNFKEQ. The CDR3 runs to 17 residues. V lost 4 bases and J 4 bases, leaving 20 bases between the germline ends. CDR3 protein: CASSRNPTGGLYNEQFF. The CDR3 coding sequence is TGTGCCAGCAGCCGCAACCCCACGGGGGGCCTTTACAATGAGCAGTTCTTC.

This chain's CDR3 is CASSSRRTGNTIYF. The CDR3 nucleotides are TGTGCCAGCAGTTCGCGAAGGACTGGAAACACCATATATTTT. V gene TRBV27 combines with J gene TRBJ1-3; no clear D. The CDR3 has 14 residues. V was shortened by 4 bases and J by 2 bases, with 9 bases between the two germline ends. The germline CDR1 and CDR2 sequences are MNHEY and SMNVEV (reference sequence).

This clonotype turned up a few times. In nucleotides, the CDR3 is TGTGCCAGCAGTTTAGTTGCGGAGGGAAGCGAGCAGTACTTC. Its protein is CASSLVAEGSEQYF. The V and J genes are TRBV12-3 or TRBV12-4 and TRBJ2-7, with a possible D match to TRBD2 (6 bases). Trimming removed 1 base at V and 6 bases at J, with 13 bases between. The length of the CDR3 is 14 residues.

V usage is TRBV20-1 and J usage is TRBJ2-4, with D hard to call. The germline V gene has CDR1 DFQATT and CDR2 SNEGSKA (reference sequence). The CDR3 has 12 amino acids. The V and J ends lost 4 bases and 8 bases respectively, with 12 bases between them. CDR3 protein: CSAILFSDIQYF. The CDR3 region has the DNA TGCAGTGCTATTTTATTTTCCGACATTCAGTACTTC.